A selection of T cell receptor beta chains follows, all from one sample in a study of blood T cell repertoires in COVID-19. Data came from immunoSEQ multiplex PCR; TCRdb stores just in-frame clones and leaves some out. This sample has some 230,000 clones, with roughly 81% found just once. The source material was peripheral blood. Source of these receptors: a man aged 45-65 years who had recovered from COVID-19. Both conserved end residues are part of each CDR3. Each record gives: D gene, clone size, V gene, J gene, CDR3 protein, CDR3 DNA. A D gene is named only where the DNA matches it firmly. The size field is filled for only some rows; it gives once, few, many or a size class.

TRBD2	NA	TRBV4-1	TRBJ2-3	CASSQEKRETDTQYF	TGCGCCAGCAGCCAAGAGAAGCGGGAAACAGATACGCAGTATTTT
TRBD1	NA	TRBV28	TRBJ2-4	CASSLMKNRGALAKNIQYF	TGTGCCAGCAGTTTAATGAAAAACAGGGGGGCACTAGCCAAAAACATTCAGTACTTC
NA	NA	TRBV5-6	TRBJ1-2	CASSLVAYF	TGTGCCAGCAGCTTGGTGGCTTACTTC
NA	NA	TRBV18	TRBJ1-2	CASSPIQGLNYGYTF	TGTGCCAGCTCACCAATACAGGGCCTCAACTATGGCTACACCTTC
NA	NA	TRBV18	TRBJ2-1	CASSPPRRRAFNEQFF	TGTGCCAGCTCACCACCTAGGCGGCGGGCGTTTAATGAGCAGTTCTTC
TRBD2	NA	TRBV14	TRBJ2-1	CASSYGTSGNNEQFF	TGTGCCAGCAGCTATGGGACTAGCGGGAACAATGAGCAGTTCTTC
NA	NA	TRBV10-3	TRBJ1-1	CAISERETEAFF	TGTGCCATCAGTGAGCGGGAGACTGAAGCTTTCTTT
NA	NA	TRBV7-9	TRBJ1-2	CASSAGQIYGYIF	TGTGCCAGCAGCGCCGGACAGATCTATGGCTACATCTTC
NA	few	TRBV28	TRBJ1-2	CASSSPGDIIYGYTF	TGTGCCAGCAGTTCACCAGGGGACATAATCTATGGCTACACCTTC
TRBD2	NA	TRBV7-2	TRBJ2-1	CASSGRQGLAGGNEQFF	TGTGCCAGCAGCGGACGACAGGGACTAGCGGGAGGCAATGAGCAGTTCTTC
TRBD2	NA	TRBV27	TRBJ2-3	CASSRRTSGRTADTQYF	TGTGCCAGCAGCAGGAGGACTAGCGGGAGGACGGCAGATACGCAGTATTTT
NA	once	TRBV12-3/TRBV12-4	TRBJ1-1	CASRPRQIEAFF	TGTGCCAGCAGACCGAGACAGATTGAAGCTTTCTTT
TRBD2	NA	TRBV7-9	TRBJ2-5	CASTTTGGLAGGTQETQYF	TGTGCCAGCACCACCACAGGGGGGCTAGCGGGAGGAACTCAAGAGACCCAGTACTTC
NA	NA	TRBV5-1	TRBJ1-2	CASSPETPFNYGYTF	TGCGCCAGCAGCCCCGAGACACCTTTTAACTATGGCTACACCTTC
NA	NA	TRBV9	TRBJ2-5	CASSVAEQWETQYF	TGTGCCAGCAGCGTAGCCGAGCAATGGGAGACCCAGTACTTC
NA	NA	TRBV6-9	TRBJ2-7	CASMNRVWEQYF	TGTGCCAGCATGAACAGGGTCTGGGAGCAGTACTTC
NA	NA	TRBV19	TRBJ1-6	CASSSSWSPANSPLHF	TGTGCCAGTAGTAGTAGTTGGAGTCCAGCCAATTCACCCCTCCACTTT
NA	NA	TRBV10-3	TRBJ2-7	CAISESWETPTYEQYF	TGTGCCATCAGTGAGTCGTGGGAGACGCCAACCTACGAGCAGTACTTC
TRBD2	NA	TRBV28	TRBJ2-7	CASSQPSGPSYEQYF	TGTGCCAGCAGCCAACCTAGCGGGCCCTCCTACGAGCAGTACTTC
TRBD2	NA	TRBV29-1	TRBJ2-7	CSVRTSRGSEQYF	TGCAGCGTTCGGACTAGCCGGGGGTCGGAGCAGTACTTC
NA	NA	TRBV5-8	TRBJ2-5	CASSLGTGWETQYF	TGTGCCAGCAGCTTGGGTACAGGGTGGGAGACCCAGTACTTC
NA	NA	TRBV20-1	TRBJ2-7	CSALNNRDSNF	TGCAGTGCTCTCAATAACCGGGACTCCAACTTC
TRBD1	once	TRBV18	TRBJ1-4	CASSPNRGRNEKLFF	TGTGCCAGCTCACCAAACAGGGGGCGCAATGAAAAACTGTTTTTT
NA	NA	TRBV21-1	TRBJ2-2	CASSDRPGRAKANTGELFF	TGTGCCAGCAGCGATCGTCCCGGGAGGGCCAAAGCGAACACCGGGGAGCTGTTTTTT
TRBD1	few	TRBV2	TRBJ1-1	CASRRERQGLFAFF	TGTGCCAGCAGACGAGAACGACAGGGTCTGTTTGCTTTCTTT
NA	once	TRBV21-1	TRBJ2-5	CASSKNGQGQETQYF	TGTGCCAGCAGCAAAAACGGGCAGGGGCAAGAGACCCAGTACTTC